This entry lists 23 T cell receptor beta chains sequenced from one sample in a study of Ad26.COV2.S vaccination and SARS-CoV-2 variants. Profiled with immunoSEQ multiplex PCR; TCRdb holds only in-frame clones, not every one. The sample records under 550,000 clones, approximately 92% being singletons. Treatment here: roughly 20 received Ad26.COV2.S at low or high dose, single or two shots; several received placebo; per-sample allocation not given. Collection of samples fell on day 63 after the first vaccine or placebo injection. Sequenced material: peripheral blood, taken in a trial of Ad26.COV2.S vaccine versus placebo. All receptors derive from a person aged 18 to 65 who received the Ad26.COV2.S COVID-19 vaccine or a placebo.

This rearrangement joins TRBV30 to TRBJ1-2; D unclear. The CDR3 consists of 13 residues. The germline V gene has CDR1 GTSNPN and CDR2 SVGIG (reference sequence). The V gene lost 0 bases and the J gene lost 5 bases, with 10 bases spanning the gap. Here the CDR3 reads CAWSVARLYGYTF. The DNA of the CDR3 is TGTGCCTGGAGTGTGGCCAGACTTTATGGCTACACCTTC.

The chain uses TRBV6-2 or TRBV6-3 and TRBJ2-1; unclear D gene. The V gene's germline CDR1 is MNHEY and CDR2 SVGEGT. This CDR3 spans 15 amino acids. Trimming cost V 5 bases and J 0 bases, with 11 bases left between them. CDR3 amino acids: CASSPYIISYNEQFF. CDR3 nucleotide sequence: TGTGCCAGCAGTCCCTACATAATCTCCTACAATGAGCAGTTCTTC.

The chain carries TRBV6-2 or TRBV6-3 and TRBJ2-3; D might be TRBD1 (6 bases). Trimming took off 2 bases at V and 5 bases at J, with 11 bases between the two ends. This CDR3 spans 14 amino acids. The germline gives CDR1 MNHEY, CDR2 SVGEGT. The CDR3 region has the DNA TGTGCCAGCAGTTACACCCAGGGGATAGATACGCAGTATTTT. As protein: CASSYTQGIDTQYF.

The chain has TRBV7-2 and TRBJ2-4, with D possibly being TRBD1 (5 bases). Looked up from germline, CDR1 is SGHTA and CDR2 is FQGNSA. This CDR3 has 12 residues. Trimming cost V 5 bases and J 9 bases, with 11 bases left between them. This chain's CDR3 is CASSLPDSIQYF. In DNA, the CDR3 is TGTGCCAGCAGCCTCCCAGACAGCATTCAGTACTTC.

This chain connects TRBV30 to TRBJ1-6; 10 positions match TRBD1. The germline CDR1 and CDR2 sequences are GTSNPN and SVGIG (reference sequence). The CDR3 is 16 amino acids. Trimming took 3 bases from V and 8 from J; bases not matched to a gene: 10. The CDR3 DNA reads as TGTGCCTGGAGCGGACGACCGACAGGGGGCTATTCACCCCTCCACTTT. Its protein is CAWSGRPTGGYSPLHF.

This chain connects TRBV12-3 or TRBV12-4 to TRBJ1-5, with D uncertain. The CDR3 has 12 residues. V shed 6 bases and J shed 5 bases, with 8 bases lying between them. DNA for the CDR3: TGTGCCAGCAGAGAGGGAGATCAGCCCCAGCATTTT. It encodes CASREGDQPQHF.

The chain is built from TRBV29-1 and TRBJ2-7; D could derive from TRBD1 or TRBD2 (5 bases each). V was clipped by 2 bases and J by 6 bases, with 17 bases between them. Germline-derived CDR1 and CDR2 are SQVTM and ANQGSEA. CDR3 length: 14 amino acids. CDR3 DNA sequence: TGCAGCGTTGAAAAAAGCCCGGGGACGAGCGAGCAGTACTTC. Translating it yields CSVEKSPGTSEQYF.

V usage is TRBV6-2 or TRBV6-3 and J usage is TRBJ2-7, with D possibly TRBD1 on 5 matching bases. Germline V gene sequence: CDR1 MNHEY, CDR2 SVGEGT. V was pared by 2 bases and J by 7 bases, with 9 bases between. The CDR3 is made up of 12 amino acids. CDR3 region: CASSYVAGEQYF. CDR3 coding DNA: TGTGCCAGCAGTTACGTAGCAGGGGAGCAGTACTTC.

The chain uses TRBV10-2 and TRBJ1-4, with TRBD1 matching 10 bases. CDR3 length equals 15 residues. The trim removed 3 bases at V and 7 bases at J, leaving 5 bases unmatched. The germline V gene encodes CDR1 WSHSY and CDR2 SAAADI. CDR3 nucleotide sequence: TGCGCCAGCAGTGACCCGGGACAGGGGACTGAAAAACTGTTTTTT. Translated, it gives CASSDPGQGTEKLFF.

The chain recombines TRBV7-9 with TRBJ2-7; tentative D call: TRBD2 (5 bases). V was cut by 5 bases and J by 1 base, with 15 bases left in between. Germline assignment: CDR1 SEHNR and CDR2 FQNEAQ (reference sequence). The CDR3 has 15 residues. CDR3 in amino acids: CASSNGKVSSYEQYF. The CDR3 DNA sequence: TGTGCCAGCAGCAACGGGAAGGTCAGTTCCTACGAGCAGTACTTC.

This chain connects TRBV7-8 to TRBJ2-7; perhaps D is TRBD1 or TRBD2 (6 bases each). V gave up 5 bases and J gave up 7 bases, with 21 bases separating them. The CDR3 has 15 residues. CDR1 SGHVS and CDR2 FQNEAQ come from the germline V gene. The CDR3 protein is CASSTEGGGKREQYF. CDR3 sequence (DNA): TGTGCCAGCAGCACCGAGGGGGGCGGGAAACGGGAGCAGTACTTC. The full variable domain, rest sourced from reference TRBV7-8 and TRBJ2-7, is GAGVSQSPRYKVAKRGQDVALRCDPISGHVSLFWYQQALGQGPEFLTYFQNEAQLDKSGLPSDRFFAERPEGSVSTLKIQRTQQEDSAVYLCASSTEGGGKREQYFGPGTRLTVT.

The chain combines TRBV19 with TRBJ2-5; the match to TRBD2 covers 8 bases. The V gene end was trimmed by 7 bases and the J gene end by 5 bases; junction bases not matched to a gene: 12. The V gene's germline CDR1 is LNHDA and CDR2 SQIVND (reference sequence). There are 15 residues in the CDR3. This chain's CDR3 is CASTLAAGRVETQYF. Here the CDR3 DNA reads TGTGCCAGTACACTAGCGGCAGGGCGGGTTGAGACCCAGTACTTC.

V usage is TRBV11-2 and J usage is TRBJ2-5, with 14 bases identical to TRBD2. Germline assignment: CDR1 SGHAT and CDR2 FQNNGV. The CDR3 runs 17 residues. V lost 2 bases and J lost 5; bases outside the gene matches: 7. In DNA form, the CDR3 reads TGTGCCAGCAGCTTACCGGGACTAGCGGGAGTAGAGGAGACCCAGTACTTC. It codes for CASSLPGLAGVEETQYF.

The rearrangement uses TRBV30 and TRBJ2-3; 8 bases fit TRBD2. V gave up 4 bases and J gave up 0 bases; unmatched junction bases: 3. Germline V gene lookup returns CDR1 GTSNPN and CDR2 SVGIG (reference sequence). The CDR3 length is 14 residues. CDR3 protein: CAWNLAGSTDTQYF. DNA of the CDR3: TGTGCCTGGAATTTAGCGGGAAGCACAGATACGCAGTATTTT.

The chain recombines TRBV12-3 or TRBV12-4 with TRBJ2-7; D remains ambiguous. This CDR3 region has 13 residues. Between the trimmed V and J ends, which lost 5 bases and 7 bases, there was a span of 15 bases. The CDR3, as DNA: TGTGCCAGCAGTCCCCTCCCGCGGAGTGAGCAGTACTTC. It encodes CASSPLPRSEQYF.

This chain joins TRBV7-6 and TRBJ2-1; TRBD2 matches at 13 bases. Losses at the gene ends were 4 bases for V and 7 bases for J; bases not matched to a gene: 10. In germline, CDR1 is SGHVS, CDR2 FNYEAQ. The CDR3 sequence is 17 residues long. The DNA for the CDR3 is TGTGCCAGCAGCTCCGTTGGACTAGCGGGAGCCGGTAATGAGCAGTTCTTC. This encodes CASSSVGLAGAGNEQFF.

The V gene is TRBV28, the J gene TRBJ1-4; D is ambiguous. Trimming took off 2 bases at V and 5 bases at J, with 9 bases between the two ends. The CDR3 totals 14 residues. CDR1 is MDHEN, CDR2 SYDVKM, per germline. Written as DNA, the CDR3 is TGTGCCAGCAGTTTAGTGGGTTGGAATGAAAAACTGTTTTTT. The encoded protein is CASSLVGWNEKLFF.

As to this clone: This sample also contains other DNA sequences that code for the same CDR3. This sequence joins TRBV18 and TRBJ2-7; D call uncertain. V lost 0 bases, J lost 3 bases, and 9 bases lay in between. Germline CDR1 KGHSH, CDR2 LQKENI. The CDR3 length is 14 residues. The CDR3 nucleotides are TGTGCCAGCTCACCACCGGCAGGCGGCTACGAGCAGTACTTC. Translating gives CASSPPAGGYEQYF.

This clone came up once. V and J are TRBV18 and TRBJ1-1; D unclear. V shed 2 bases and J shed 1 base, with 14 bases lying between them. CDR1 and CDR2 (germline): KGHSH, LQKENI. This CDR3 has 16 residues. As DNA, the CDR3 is TGTGCCAGCTCACCAGGGCAGGACTATCCGAACACTGAAGCTTTCTTT. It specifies CASSPGQDYPNTEAFF.

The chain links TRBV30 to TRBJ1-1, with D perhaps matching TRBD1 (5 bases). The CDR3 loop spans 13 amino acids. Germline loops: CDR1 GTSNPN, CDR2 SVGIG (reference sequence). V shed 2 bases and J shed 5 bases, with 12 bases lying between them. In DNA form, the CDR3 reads TGTGCCTGGAGTCTTAGGGGCGGGACTGAAGCTTTCTTT. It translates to CAWSLRGGTEAFF.

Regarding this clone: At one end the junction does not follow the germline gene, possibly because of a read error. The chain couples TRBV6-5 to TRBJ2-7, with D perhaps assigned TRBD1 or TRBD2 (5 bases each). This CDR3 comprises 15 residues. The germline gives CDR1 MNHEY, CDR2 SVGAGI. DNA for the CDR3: TGTGCCAGCAGCTACTCCGTACGGGGCACCTACGAGCAGTACTTC. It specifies CASSYSVRGTYEQYF.

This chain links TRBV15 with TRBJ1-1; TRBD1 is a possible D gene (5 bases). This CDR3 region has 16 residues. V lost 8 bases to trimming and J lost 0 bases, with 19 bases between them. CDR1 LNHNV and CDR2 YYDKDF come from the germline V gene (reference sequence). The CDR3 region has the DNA TGTGCCACCTCCAGAGGGGATGATTTCATGAACACTGAAGCTTTCTTT. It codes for CATSRGDDFMNTEAFF. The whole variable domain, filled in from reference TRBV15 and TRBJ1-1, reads DAMVIQNPRYQVTQFGKPVTLSCSQTLNHNVMYWYQQKSSQAPKLLFHYYDKDFNNEADTPDNFQSRRPNTSFCFLDIRSPGLGDTAMYLCATSRGDDFMNTEAFFGQGTRLTVV.

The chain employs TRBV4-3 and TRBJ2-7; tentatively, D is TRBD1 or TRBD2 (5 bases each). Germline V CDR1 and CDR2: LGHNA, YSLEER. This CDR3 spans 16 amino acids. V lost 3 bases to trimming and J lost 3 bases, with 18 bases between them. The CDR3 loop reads CASSHYRDPTGYEQYF. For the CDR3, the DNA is TGCGCCAGCAGCCACTACCGGGACCCGACCGGCTACGAGCAGTACTTC.